The rows below give T cell receptor beta chains drawn from one sample of a study of T-cell reconstitution after alpha-beta-depleted transplantation in children. TCRdb used MiXCR to reprocess the PCR reads, holding one entry per CDR3 protein. The repertoire holds under 300,000 distinct CDR3 sequences, with approximately 9.8% as singletons. Sequenced here: PBMCs from the stem cell graft donor, sampled from the stem cell graft. These TCRs come from a human donor who donated a stem cell graft to a child with SCID. Each CDR3 is given with its conserved first and last residue. Each record gives: clone size, V gene, D gene, J gene, CDR3 DNA, CDR3 protein. D genes are given only for firm matches. Expanded clones get a size class; other rows say once, few or many, or leave the size out.

many	TRBV5-1	TRBD2	TRBJ2-3	TGCGCCAGCAGCGAGGGGTGGGCTAGCGGGAAGACAGATACGCAGTATTTT	CASSEGWASGKTDTQYF
many	TRBV5-1	NA	TRBJ2-1	TGCGCCAGCAGAAGGACGACTGATGGCAATGAGCAGTTCTTC	CASRRTTDGNEQFF
NA	TRBV6-6	NA	TRBJ1-1	TGTGCCAGCAGATTGAGGGTCGGCACCGAAGCTTCCTTT	CASRLRVGTEASF
many	TRBV14	NA	TRBJ2-1	TGTGCCAGCAGCCCCGGGGGGCCCAGCTCCTACAATGAGCAGTTCTTC	CASSPGGPSSYNEQFF
many	TRBV19	NA	TRBJ1-2	TGTGCCAGTCCCGGTCCCTTTGGCTATGGCTACACCTTC	CASPGPFGYGYTF
NA	TRBV7-9	NA	TRBJ1-3	TGTGCCAGCAGTCCTACACAGGGCTCTGGAAACACCATATATTTT	CASSPTQGSGNTIYF
many	TRBV5-1	NA	TRBJ2-3	TGCGCCAGCAGCTTGGGACTGGGGGGCACAGATACGCAGTATTTT	CASSLGLGGTDTQYF
NA	TRBV2	NA	TRBJ2-1	TGTGCCAGCAGCGGTCATGGGACACCGCGGATGAACAATGAGCAGTTCTTC	CASSGHGTPRMNNEQFF
NA	TRBV20-1	NA	TRBJ2-7	TGCAGTGCGTTGCCTCAGGGGCAGGGAACCGCTACCGGGCAGTACTTC	CSALPQGQGTATGQYF
many	TRBV5-1	TRBD1	TRBJ2-3	TGCGCCAGCGGATGGACAGGGATATCCGCAGATACGCAGTATTTT	CASGWTGISADTQYF
many	TRBV20-1	TRBD2	TRBJ2-1	TGCAGTGCTATAAGCGGGGGGGCTAATGAGCAGTTCTTC	CSAISGGANEQFF
many	TRBV6-6	NA	TRBJ2-1	TGTGCCAGCAGTTTAGGGTATGAGCAGTTCTTC	CASSLGYEQFF
many	TRBV29-1	NA	TRBJ2-7	TGCAGCGTTGTTGGCGGGCGCGACTACGAGCAGTACTTC	CSVVGGRDYEQYF
many	TRBV5-1	NA	TRBJ2-2	TGCGCCAGCAGCTTGTTAGGGGTCACCGGGGAGCTGTTTTTT	CASSLLGVTGELFF
many	TRBV12-3/TRBV12-4	NA	TRBJ2-2	TGTGCCAGCAGTTTAGGTGGACACGGGGAGCTGTTTTTT	CASSLGGHGELFF
many	TRBV29-1	NA	TRBJ2-7	TGCAGCGTTGGGGACCTCTTCTCCTACGAGCAGTACTTC	CSVGDLFSYEQYF
many	TRBV20-1	NA	TRBJ1-6	TGCAGTGCGAGGACATCGGCGGATTCACCCCTCCACTTT	CSARTSADSPLHF
NA	TRBV7-2	NA	TRBJ2-3	TGTGCCAGCAGCTTAGGTGGGGCCTTACGCACAGATACGCAGTATTTT	CASSLGGALRTDTQYF
many	TRBV5-1	NA	TRBJ2-1	TGCGCCAGCAGCTTGGTGGCAGGAGATTACAATGAGCAGTTCTTC	CASSLVAGDYNEQFF
many	TRBV29-1	NA	TRBJ1-5	TGCAGCGTTGGGGTGGGCTCCAATCAGCCCCAGCATTTT	CSVGVGSNQPQHF
many	TRBV7-9	TRBD2	TRBJ2-3	TGTGCCAGCAGCTCGACTAGCGGGGGAGGCGATACGCAGTATTTT	CASSSTSGGGDTQYF
few	TRBV10-2	NA	TRBJ2-7	TGCGCCAGCAGTCCGACAGGTTACTCCTACGAGCAGTACTTC	CASSPTGYSYEQYF
few	TRBV20-1	NA	TRBJ1-6	TGCAGTGCTAGGGACGTCAGCTCCTATAATTCACCCCTCCACTTT	CSARDVSSYNSPLHF
few	TRBV12-3/TRBV12-4	NA	TRBJ2-1	TGTGCCAGCAGGAGACATGGGTCGGCTAACTTCAATGAGCAGTTCTTC	CASRRHGSANFNEQFF
NA	TRBV19	TRBD1	TRBJ2-3	TGTGCCAGCCTTAGGGACAGAGGCACAGATACGCAGTATTTT	CASLRDRGTDTQYF
NA	TRBV6-1	NA	TRBJ2-3	TGTGCCAGCAGGCTCCTGCCAAGCACAGATACGCAGTATTTT	CASRLLPSTDTQYF
many	TRBV27	NA	TRBJ1-3	TGTGCCACCCTATTTGGAAACACCATATATTTT	CATLFGNTIYF
many	TRBV12-3/TRBV12-4	TRBD1	TRBJ1-1	TGTGCCAGCAGTTTAGCGGACAGGATGACGACTGAAGCTTTCTTT	CASSLADRMTTEAFF
few	TRBV5-6	TRBD1	TRBJ2-1	TGTGCCAGCAGCTTTTCGGGAGACAGGGGAAGGAGCAATGAGCAGTTCTTC	CASSFSGDRGRSNEQFF
many	TRBV5-1	NA	TRBJ2-2	TGCGCCAGCAGCTTGGCCGGGAGTCGGACCGGGGAGCTGTTTTTT	CASSLAGSRTGELFF
many	TRBV10-2	NA	TRBJ1-6	TGCGCCAGCAGTGATCGGGGGCCCGGCTATAATTCACCCCTCCACTTT	CASSDRGPGYNSPLHF